These T cell receptor beta chains were read from a single sample in a study of graft-versus-host responses after intestinal transplantation. Some clones are missing from TCRdb's copy, which holds only in-frame ones; the method was immunoSEQ multiplex PCR. This sample yields under 80,000 clones, of which about nine tenths are seen a single time; roughly 0.72% belongs to the top ten. The sequencing here drew on PBMCs, taken 98 days after intestinal transplantation. These receptors were taken from a human patient who received an intestinal transplant, so some T cells may come from the graft donor. Each CDR3 is given with its conserved first and last residue. D genes are given only for firm matches. Some rows mark clone size as missing; the rest say once, few, many or name a class of expanded clone.

clone size	V gene	D gene	J gene	CDR3 DNA	CDR3 protein
.	TRBV11-2	.	TRBJ2-3	TGTGCCAGCAGCTTAGATACGGACTACCCTTCACCAGATACGCAGTATTTT	CASSLDTDYPSPDTQYF
.	TRBV6-5	.	TRBJ1-2	TGTGCCAGCAGTTACGGAAACGTTAACTATGGCTACACCTTC	CASSYGNVNYGYTF
.	TRBV5-1	.	TRBJ1-4	TGCGCCAGCACCACAACCGGAAGAGAGGCGGATGAAAAACTGTTTTTT	CASTTTGREADEKLFF
once	TRBV5-4	.	TRBJ2-3	TGTGCCAGTAAGGACCTCACAGATACGCAGTATTTT	CASKDLTDTQYF
.	TRBV5-1	TRBD2	TRBJ2-7	TGCGCCAGCAGCTTCGGTAGCGGGACGACCTACGAGCAGTACTTC	CASSFGSGTTYEQYF
.	TRBV19	.	TRBJ2-3	TGTGCCAGTAGTACCTACGACGTGGGTACGCAGTATTTT	CASSTYDVGTQYF
.	TRBV2	TRBD1	TRBJ2-5	TGTGCCAGCAGTGGTTATGAGGGGGCAGAGACCCAGTACTTC	CASSGYEGAETQYF
.	TRBV5-1	.	TRBJ1-1	TGCGCCAGCACCGGGGGCGCGGTTAATACTGAAGCTTTCTTT	CASTGGAVNTEAFF
once	TRBV9	TRBD2	TRBJ2-7	TGTGCCAGCAGCGTGAGCGGGGAAAGCTCCTACGAGCAGTACTTC	CASSVSGESSYEQYF
.	TRBV28	.	TRBJ1-2	TGTGCCAGCAGTTTAGGGCCCCGAATCTATGGCTACACCTTC	CASSLGPRIYGYTF
.	TRBV19	.	TRBJ2-1	TGTGCCAGTAGCATGGGGGACAATGAGCAGTTCTTC	CASSMGDNEQFF
.	TRBV14	TRBD2	TRBJ2-1	TGTGCCAGCAGCCAATCGGGAGGGATTGAGCAGTTCTTC	CASSQSGGIEQFF
once	TRBV11-1	TRBD2	TRBJ2-1	TGTGCCAGCAGTCCCGGGACTAGCGGGGGGGATGAGCAGTTCTTC	CASSPGTSGGDEQFF
.	TRBV27	TRBD1	TRBJ2-2	TGTGCCAGCAGTTTATATCCCGGGACAGGGGACACCGGGGAGCTGTTTTTT	CASSLYPGTGDTGELFF
.	TRBV27	.	TRBJ2-1	TGTGCCAGCAGTTCACCCGGGAGACAGGGTGGTGGCAATGAGCAGTTCTTC	CASSSPGRQGGGNEQFF
.	TRBV29-1	TRBD2	TRBJ2-1	TGCAGCGTTCGACTAGCGGGAGCCCTCTACAATGAGCAGTTCTTC	CSVRLAGALYNEQFF
.	TRBV7-6	TRBD2	TRBJ2-5	TGTGCCAGCAGCTTATCTCCGGGACTAGGAGAGACCCAGTACTTC	CASSLSPGLGETQYF
.	TRBV30	.	TRBJ2-7	TGTGCCTGGAGTCCCCTGGGGGGCTCCTACGAGCAGTACTTC	CAWSPLGGSYEQYF
.	TRBV29-1	TRBD2	TRBJ2-7	TGCAGCGTTGAGGGGAGGGTTCCCTACGAGCAGTACTTC	CSVEGRVPYEQYF
.	TRBV7-3	TRBD1	TRBJ2-2	TGTGCCAGCAGCACAGGGGGCACCGGGGAGCTGTTTTTT	CASSTGGTGELFF
.	TRBV4-1	TRBD1	TRBJ2-7	TGCGCCAGCAGCCCCTCACCCAAGACAGGGACAAGCTCCTACGAGCAGTACTTC	CASSPSPKTGTSSYEQYF
.	TRBV6-6	TRBD1	TRBJ2-7	TGTGCCAGCAGTCGGACGACAGGGTGGCAAAACTACGAGCAGTACTTC	CASSRTTGWQNYEQYF
few	TRBV11-1	.	TRBJ2-3	TGTGCCAGCAGCTTAGGGTGGGGACCCAAGGATACGCAGTATTTT	CASSLGWGPKDTQYF
.	TRBV6-1	.	TRBJ1-2	TGTGCCAGCAGGGGGGTCTGGGACTACACCTTC	CASRGVWDYTF
.	TRBV7-6	.	TRBJ2-5	TGTGCCAGCAGCTTATCGGGCAGGGCAGAGACCCAGTACTTC	CASSLSGRAETQYF
.	TRBV30	TRBD2	TRBJ2-7	TGTGCCTTGACACCGGGACTAGCGGCCTACGAGCAGTACTTC	CALTPGLAAYEQYF
few	TRBV5-1	.	TRBJ2-7	TGCGCCAGCAGCTTGGGACTGAACTACGAGCAGTACTTC	CASSLGLNYEQYF
.	TRBV7-9	.	TRBJ1-5	TGTGCCAGCAGCTTAGTCAGGGGATTAGGCAATCAGCCCCAGCATTTT	CASSLVRGLGNQPQHF
.	TRBV6-1	.	TRBJ1-6	TGTGCCAGCAGTGATCCCATCGGGGATTCACCCCTCCACTTT	CASSDPIGDSPLHF
.	TRBV6-1	TRBD2	TRBJ2-5	TGTGCCAGCAGTGAATTTTGGACTAGCGGACCTAGGGAGACCCAGTACTTC	CASSEFWTSGPRETQYF
.	TRBV7-2	.	TRBJ1-3	TGTGCCAGCAGCTTCCTCACGGGCTTCGGAAACACCATATATTTT	CASSFLTGFGNTIYF
.	TRBV18	TRBD2	TRBJ2-1	TGTGCCAGCTCTCCCCCGGGACTAGCGGGGGCTTACAATGAGCAGTTCTTC	CASSPPGLAGAYNEQFF
.	TRBV4-1	.	TRBJ1-2	TGCGCCAGCAGCCAAAAGCCGGCAGGGGTCAGGGAGGGCTACACCTTC	CASSQKPAGVREGYTF
.	TRBV5-6	.	TRBJ1-4	TGTGCCAGCAGCTTCATGAGGGGGGAAAAACTGTTTTTT	CASSFMRGEKLFF
.	TRBV4-1	.	TRBJ2-7	TGCGCCAGCAGCAACAGGGAGGGCCCCTCCTACGAGCAGTACTTC	CASSNREGPSYEQYF
.	TRBV18	TRBD1	TRBJ1-6	TGTGCCAGCTCCCTGGACAGGGATAATTCACCCCTCCACTTT	CASSLDRDNSPLHF
.	TRBV29-1	.	TRBJ1-4	TGCAGCGTTGAAGAGAGAATAGGGGAAAAACTGTTTTTT	CSVEERIGEKLFF
.	TRBV29-1	TRBD2	TRBJ2-6	TGCAGCGTTGGACTAGCGGGAGTTGGGGCCAACGTCCTGACTTTC	CSVGLAGVGANVLTF
.	TRBV9	.	TRBJ2-7	TGTGCCAGCAGCCAGATCGCGGTGGGGGACGAGCAGTACTTC	CASSQIAVGDEQYF
.	TRBV27	.	TRBJ1-6	TGTGCCAGCAGTTTATCAGCCTGGGATAATTCACCCCTCCACTTT	CASSLSAWDNSPLHF
.	TRBV5-6	.	TRBJ2-3	TGTGCCAGCAGCTGGGGCACAGATACGCAGTATTTT	CASSWGTDTQYF
.	TRBV2	.	TRBJ2-1	TGTGCCAGCAGCCGAGAGAGAATCTCCTACAATGAGCAGTTCTTC	CASSRERISYNEQFF
.	TRBV11-3	.	TRBJ2-7	TGTGCCAGCAGCGGGGGACTGCAATCCTACGAGCAGTACTTC	CASSGGLQSYEQYF
.	TRBV28	TRBD1	TRBJ2-5	TGTGCCAGCAGCCCCGACAGGGGTCCCCAAGAGACCCAGTACTTC	CASSPDRGPQETQYF
.	TRBV19	.	TRBJ2-7	TGTGCCAGTAGTATAGGGGGGAATTCCTACGAGCAGTACTTC	CASSIGGNSYEQYF
once	TRBV30	TRBD1	TRBJ1-2	TGTGCCTGGGCACCCCGACAGGGTTGGCGAGGCTACACCTTC	CAWAPRQGWRGYTF
.	TRBV7-9	.	TRBJ1-2	TGTGCCAGCAGCCCCGGACGACCTCTCTATGGCTACACCTTC	CASSPGRPLYGYTF
.	TRBV5-4	.	TRBJ2-3	TGTGCCAGCAGCTCCAGGGGAAGGGATGTCACAGATACGCAGTATTTT	CASSSRGRDVTDTQYF
.	TRBV5-4	TRBD2	TRBJ2-7	TGTGCCAGCAGCAAATTAACCGGGACTAGCGGGACCTACGAGCAGTACTTC	CASSKLTGTSGTYEQYF
.	TRBV18	TRBD1	TRBJ1-4	TGTGCCAGCTCACCTCGGACAGGGGTAGATGAAAAACTGTTTTTT	CASSPRTGVDEKLFF
.	TRBV27	.	TRBJ2-5	TGTGCCAGCAGTTTGGTGTCAGGAGAGACCCAGTACTTC	CASSLVSGETQYF
once	TRBV19	.	TRBJ1-1	TGTGCCAGTAGTATAGACAGCCTGAACACTGAAGCTTTCTTT	CASSIDSLNTEAFF